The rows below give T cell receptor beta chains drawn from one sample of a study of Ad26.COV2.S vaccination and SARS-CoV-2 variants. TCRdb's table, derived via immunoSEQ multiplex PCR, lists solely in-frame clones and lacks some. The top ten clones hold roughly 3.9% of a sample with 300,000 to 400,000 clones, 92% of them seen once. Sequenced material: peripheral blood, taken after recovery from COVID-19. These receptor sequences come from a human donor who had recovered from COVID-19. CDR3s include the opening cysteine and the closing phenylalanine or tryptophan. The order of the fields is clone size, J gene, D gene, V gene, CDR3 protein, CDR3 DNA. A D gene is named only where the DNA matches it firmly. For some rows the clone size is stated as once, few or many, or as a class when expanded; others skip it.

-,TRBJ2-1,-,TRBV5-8,CASSPHREQFF,TGTGCCAGCAGCCCCCACAGGGAGCAGTTCTTC
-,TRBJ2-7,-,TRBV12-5,CASGLEGPAYEQYF,TGTGCTAGTGGTTTGGAGGGGCCCGCCTACGAGCAGTACTTC
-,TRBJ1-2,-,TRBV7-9,CASTDPYLNDKFGSGYTF,TGTGCCAGCACCGACCCTTATCTTAATGATAAGTTTGGAAGCGGCTACACCTTC
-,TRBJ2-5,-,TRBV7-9,CASSPRLDQETQYF,TGTGCCAGCAGCCCCCGACTAGACCAAGAGACCCAGTACTTC
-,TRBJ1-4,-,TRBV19,CASSLGSDEKLFF,TGTGCCAGTAGTCTGGGGTCGGATGAAAAACTGTTTTTT
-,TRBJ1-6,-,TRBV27,CASRLGNSPLHF,TGTGCCAGCAGGTTGGGTAATTCACCCCTCCACTTT
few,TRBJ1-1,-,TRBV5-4,CASSRIGRESAAFF,TGTGCCAGCAGCCGTATCGGTAGGGAATCGGCAGCTTTCTTT
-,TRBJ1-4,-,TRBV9,CASSVEGSTNEKLFF,TGTGCCAGCAGCGTAGAAGGGTCAACTAATGAAAAACTGTTTTTT
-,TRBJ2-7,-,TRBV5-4,CASSFAYSYEQYF,TGTGCCAGCAGCTTTGCATACTCCTACGAGCAGTACTTC
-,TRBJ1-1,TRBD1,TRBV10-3,CAISDRTGRGTEAFF,TGTGCCATCAGTGATAGGACAGGGAGAGGCACTGAAGCTTTCTTT
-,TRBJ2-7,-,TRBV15,CATSRDHWSEQYF,TGTGCCACCAGCAGGGACCATTGGAGCGAGCAGTACTTC
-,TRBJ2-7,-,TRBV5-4,CASSPRRTAAGYEQYF,TGTGCCAGCAGCCCCCGCAGAACGGCTGCGGGCTACGAGCAGTACTTC
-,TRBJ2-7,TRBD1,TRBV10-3,CAISELGQGALTYEQYF,TGTGCCATCAGTGAGCTGGGGCAGGGGGCCTTAACCTACGAGCAGTACTTC
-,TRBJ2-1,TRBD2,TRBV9,CASGGTNPYNEQFF,TGTGCTTCTGGGGGGACTAACCCATACAATGAGCAGTTCTTC
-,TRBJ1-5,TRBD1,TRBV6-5,CASILGQPGRQPQHF,TGTGCCAGCATCCTGGGACAGCCAGGCAGGCAGCCCCAGCATTTT
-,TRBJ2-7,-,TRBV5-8,CASSSPGGYRAPGEQYF,TGTGCCAGCAGCAGCCCGGGGGGATACAGGGCACCTGGCGAGCAGTACTTC
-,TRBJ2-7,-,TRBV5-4,CASSQPGIYEQYF,TGTGCCAGCAGCCAACCGGGAATATACGAGCAGTACTTC
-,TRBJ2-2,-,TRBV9,CASSSLMRAGELFF,TGTGCCAGCAGCTCCCTCATGAGGGCCGGGGAGCTGTTTTTT
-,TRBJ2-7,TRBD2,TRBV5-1,CASRAGTSGGARYEQYF,TGCGCCAGCAGGGCTGGGACTAGCGGGGGGGCGAGATACGAGCAGTACTTC
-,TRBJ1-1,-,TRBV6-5,CASSYSESRNTEAFF,TGTGCCAGCAGTTACTCGGAGAGCCGGAACACTGAAGCTTTCTTT
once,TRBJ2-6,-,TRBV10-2,CASSVKASGANVLTF,TGCGCCAGCAGTGTGAAGGCCTCTGGGGCCAACGTCCTGACTTTC
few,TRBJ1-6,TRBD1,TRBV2,CASSVDRGRSKNSPLHF,TGTGCCAGCAGTGTTGACAGGGGGAGGTCGAAAAATTCACCCCTCCACTTT
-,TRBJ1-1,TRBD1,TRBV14,CASSLIPGQMNTEAFF,TGTGCCAGCAGCCTGATACCGGGACAGATGAACACTGAAGCTTTCTTT
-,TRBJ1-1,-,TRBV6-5,CASSSTAKNTEAFF,TGTGCCAGCAGTTCTACAGCGAAGAACACTGAAGCTTTCTTT
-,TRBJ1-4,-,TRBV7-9,CASSLAGSGPEKLFF,TGTGCCAGCAGCTTAGCGGGTTCCGGCCCGGAAAAACTGTTTTTT
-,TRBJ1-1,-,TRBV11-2,CASSLRGGSMNTEAFF,TGTGCCAGCAGCCTCAGGGGAGGGAGCATGAACACTGAAGCTTTCTTT
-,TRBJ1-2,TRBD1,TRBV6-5,CASSLTGYHYTF,TGTGCCAGCAGTTTGACAGGGTATCACTACACCTTC
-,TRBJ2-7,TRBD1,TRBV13,CASSWRDRNYEQYF,TGTGCCAGCAGCTGGCGGGACAGGAACTACGAGCAGTACTTC
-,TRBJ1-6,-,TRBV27,CASRSVHNSPLHF,TGTGCCAGCCGTTCGGTCCATAATTCACCCCTCCACTTT
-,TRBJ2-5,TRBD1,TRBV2,CASRHQGAAETQYF,TGTGCCAGCAGACATCAGGGGGCGGCCGAGACCCAGTACTTC
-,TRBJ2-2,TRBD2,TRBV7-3,CASSRSAGTSITGELFF,TGTGCCAGCAGCCGATCCGCCGGGACTAGCATCACCGGGGAGCTGTTTTTT
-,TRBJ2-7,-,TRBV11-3,CASSLDSQPTYEQYF,TGTGCCAGCAGCTTAGACAGCCAACCAACCTACGAGCAGTACTTC
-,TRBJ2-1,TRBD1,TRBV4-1,CASSYTGTGGNTEQFF,TGCGCCAGCAGCTACACCGGGACAGGGGGAAATACTGAGCAGTTCTTC
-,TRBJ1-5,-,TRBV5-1,CASSVGTTDASPQHF,TGCGCCAGCAGCGTCGGGACAACCGACGCCTCGCCCCAGCATTTT
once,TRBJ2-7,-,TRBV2,CASSYTSAGEQYF,TGTGCCAGCAGCTATACTAGTGCGGGGGAGCAGTACTTC
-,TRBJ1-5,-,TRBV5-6,CASSSVRGNQPQHF,TGTGCCAGCAGCTCGGTAAGGGGCAATCAGCCCCAGCATTTT
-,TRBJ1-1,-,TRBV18,CASSPGENTEAFF,TGTGCCAGCTCACCTGGGGAGAATACTGAAGCTTTCTTT
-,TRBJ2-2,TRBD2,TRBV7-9,CASSVDRLAVTGELFF,TGTGCCAGCAGCGTGGACCGACTAGCGGTTACCGGGGAGCTGTTTTTT
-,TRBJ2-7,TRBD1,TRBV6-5,CASSYGRDSSYEQYF,TGTGCCAGCAGTTACGGCCGGGACAGCTCCTACGAGCAGTACTTC
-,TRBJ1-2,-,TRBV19,CASTSQETLNYGYTF,TGTGCCAGTACGTCACAGGAAACCCTTAACTATGGCTACACCTTC
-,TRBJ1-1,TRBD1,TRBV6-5,CASSWTGRTEAFF,TGTGCCAGCAGTTGGACAGGGAGGACTGAAGCTTTCTTT
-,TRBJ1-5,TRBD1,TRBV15,CATSRDRGPGTGNQPQHF,TGTGCCACCAGCAGAGATAGGGGACCCGGGACAGGGAATCAGCCCCAGCATTTT
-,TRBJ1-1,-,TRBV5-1,CASSLVLNTEAFF,TGCGCCAGCAGCTTGGTTCTTAACACTGAAGCTTTCTTT
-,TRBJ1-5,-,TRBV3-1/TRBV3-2,CASSQAGEGQPQHF,TGTGCCAGCAGCCAAGCCGGTGAGGGTCAGCCCCAGCATTTT
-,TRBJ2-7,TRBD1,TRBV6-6,CASSRIDRGDYEQYF,TGTGCCAGCAGCCGAATCGACAGGGGCGACTACGAGCAGTACTTC
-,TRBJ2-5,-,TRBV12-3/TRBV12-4,CASSLYPPETQYF,TGTGCCAGCAGTTTATACCCCCCGGAGACCCAGTACTTC
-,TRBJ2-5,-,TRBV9,CASSVEPAYQETQYF,TGTGCCAGCAGCGTAGAGCCTGCATACCAAGAGACCCAGTACTTC
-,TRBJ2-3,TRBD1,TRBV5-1,CASQQGTDTQYF,TGCGCCAGCCAACAGGGGACAGATACGCAGTATTTT
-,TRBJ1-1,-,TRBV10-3,CAISAPGEITEAFF,TGTGCCATCAGTGCCCCGGGTGAGATCACTGAAGCTTTCTTT
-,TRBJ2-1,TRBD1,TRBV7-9,CASSSSDRGFSGEQFF,TGTGCCAGCAGCTCATCCGACAGGGGGTTTAGTGGTGAGCAGTTCTTC
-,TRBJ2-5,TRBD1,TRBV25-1,CASSDTGEPETQYF,TGTGCCAGCAGTGATACAGGGGAGCCAGAGACCCAGTACTTC
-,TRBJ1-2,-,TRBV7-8,CASSLGGPAGYTF,TGTGCCAGCAGCTTAGGCGGCCCGGCAGGCTACACCTTC
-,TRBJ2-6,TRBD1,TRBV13,CASSYRDRGPGANVLTF,TGTGCCAGCAGTTACCGGGACAGGGGCCCTGGGGCCAACGTCCTGACTTTC
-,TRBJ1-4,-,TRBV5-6,CASSAAGADNEKLFF,TGTGCCAGTTCTGCCGCAGGGGCAGATAATGAAAAACTGTTTTTT